This T cell receptor beta chain was recovered during a study of shared clonotypes between healthy human individuals. Profiling relied on immunoSEQ multiplex PCR, and the TCRdb table lists in-frame clones only, not all of them. The table lists roughly 650,000 clones, around 97% of them singletons, with about 0.057% in the top ten. This CDR3 spans 17 amino acids. V lost 7 bases, J lost 3 bases, and 25 bases lay in between. Germline CDR1 is SGHRS and CDR2 is YFSETQ. The chain uses TRBV5-1 and TRBJ2-5; D is possibly TRBD2 (6 bases). Sequencing was carried out using naive CD4+ T cells sorted from blood. Subset: CD45RA+ positively selected. The clonotype comes from a woman in her twenties or thirties in good health. The CDR3 region is CASESGRMGQEEETQYF. CDR3 sequence (DNA): TGCGCCAGCGAATCAGGGAGGATGGGTCAAGAAGAAGAGACCCAGTACTTC. The whole variable domain, remainder taken from reference TRBV5-1 and TRBJ2-5, is KAGVTQTPRYLIKTRGQQVTLSCSPISGHRSVSWYQQTPGQGLQFLFEYFSETQRNKGNFPGRFSGRQFSNSRSEMNVSTLELGDSALYLCASESGRMGQEEETQYFGPGTRLLVL.